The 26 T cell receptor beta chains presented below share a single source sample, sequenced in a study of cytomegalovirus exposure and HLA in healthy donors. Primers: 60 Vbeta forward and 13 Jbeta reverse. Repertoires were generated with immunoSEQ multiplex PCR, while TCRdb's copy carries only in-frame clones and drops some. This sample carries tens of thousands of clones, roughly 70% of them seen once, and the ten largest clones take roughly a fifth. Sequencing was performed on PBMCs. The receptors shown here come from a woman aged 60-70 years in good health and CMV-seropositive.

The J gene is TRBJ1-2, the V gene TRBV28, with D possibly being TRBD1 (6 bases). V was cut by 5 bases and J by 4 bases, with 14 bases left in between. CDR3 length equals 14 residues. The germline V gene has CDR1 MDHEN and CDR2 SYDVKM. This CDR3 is CASSPIRGTYGYTF. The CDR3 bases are TGTGCCAGCAGTCCCATCAGGGGTACCTATGGCTACACCTTC.

This CDR3 reads CASGGTSGQINNEQFF. The CDR3 region has the DNA TGTGCCAGCGGGGGGACTAGCGGGCAGATAAACAATGAGCAGTTCTTC. This chain uses TRBV2 with TRBJ2-1, with 12 bases that match TRBD2. This CDR3 is 16 amino acids long. Germline lookup yields CDR1 SNHLY and CDR2 FYNNEI. V dropped 8 bases and J dropped 5; count of bases not matched to a gene: 10.

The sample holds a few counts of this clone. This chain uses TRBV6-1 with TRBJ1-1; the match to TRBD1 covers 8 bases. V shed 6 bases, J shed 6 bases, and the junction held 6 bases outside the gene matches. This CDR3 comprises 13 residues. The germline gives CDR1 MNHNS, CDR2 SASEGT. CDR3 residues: CASSPYRGAEAFF. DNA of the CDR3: TGTGCCAGCAGCCCCTACAGGGGGGCTGAAGCTTTCTTT.

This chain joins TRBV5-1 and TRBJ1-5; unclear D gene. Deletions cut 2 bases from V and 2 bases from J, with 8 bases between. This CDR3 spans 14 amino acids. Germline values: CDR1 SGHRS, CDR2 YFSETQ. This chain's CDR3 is CASSFNPGNQPQHF. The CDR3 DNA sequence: TGCGCCAGCAGCTTTAATCCGGGCAATCAGCCCCAGCATTTT.

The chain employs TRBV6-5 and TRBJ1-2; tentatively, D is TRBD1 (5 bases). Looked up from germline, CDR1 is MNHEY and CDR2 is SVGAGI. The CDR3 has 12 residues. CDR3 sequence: CAIRTSNYGYTF. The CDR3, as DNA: TGTGCTATCAGGACATCTAACTATGGCTACACCTTC.

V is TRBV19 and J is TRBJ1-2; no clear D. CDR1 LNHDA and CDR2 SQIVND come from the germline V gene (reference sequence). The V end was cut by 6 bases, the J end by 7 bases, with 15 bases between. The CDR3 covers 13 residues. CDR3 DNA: TGTGCCAGTAGCCCCGTTGAATCGGGTGGCTACACCTTC. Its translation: CASSPVESGGYTF.

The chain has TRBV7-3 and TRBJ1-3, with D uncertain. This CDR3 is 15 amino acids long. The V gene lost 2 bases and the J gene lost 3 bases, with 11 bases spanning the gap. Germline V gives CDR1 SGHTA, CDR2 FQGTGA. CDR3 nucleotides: TGTGCCAGCAGCTTAGGTATCGGGGTTGGAAACACCATATATTTT. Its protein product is CASSLGIGVGNTIYF. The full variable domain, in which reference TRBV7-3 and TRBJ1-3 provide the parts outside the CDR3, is GAGVSQTPSNKVTEKGKYVELRCDPISGHTALYWYRQSLGQGPEFLIYFQGTGAADDSGLPNDRFFAVRPEGSVSTLKIQRTERGDSAVYLCASSLGIGVGNTIYFGEGSWLTVV.

The CDR3 is CASSPQQGNTIYF. The DNA of the CDR3 is TGTGCCAGCAGCCCGCAACAAGGAAACACCATATATTTT. This chain connects TRBV7-8 to TRBJ1-3, with D unclear. Germline CDR1 reads SGHVS; CDR2 reads FQNEAQ. The CDR3 length is 13 residues. V lost 5 bases, J lost 4 bases, and 9 bases lay in between.

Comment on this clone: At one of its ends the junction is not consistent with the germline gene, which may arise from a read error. This chain's CDR3 is CASSPTGRGEQYF. CDR3 coding DNA: TGTGCTAGCAGCCCAACGGGTCGAGGCGAGCAGTACTTC. This chain joins TRBV7-6 and TRBJ2-7, with no clear D. The CDR3 spans 13 residues. The V gene's germline CDR1 is SGHVS and CDR2 FNYEAQ.

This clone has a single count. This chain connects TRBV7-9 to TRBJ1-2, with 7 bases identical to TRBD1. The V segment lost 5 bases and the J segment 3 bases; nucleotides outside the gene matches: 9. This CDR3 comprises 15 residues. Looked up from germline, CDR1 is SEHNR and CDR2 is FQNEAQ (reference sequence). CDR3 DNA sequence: TGTGCCAGCAGCCTCACGGGACAGCCTTACTATGGCTACACCTTC. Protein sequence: CASSLTGQPYYGYTF.

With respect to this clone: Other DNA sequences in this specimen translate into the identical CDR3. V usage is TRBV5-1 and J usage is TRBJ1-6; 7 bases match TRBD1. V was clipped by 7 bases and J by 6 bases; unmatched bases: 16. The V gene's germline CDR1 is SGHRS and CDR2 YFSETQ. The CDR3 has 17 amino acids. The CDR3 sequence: CASRLATGTAVNSPLHF. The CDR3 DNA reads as TGCGCCAGCCGCCTAGCAACCGGGACAGCGGTTAATTCACCCCTCCACTTT.

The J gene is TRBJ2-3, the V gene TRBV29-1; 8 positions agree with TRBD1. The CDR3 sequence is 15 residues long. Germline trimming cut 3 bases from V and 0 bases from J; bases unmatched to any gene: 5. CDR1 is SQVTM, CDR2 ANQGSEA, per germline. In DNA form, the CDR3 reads TGCAGCGTTGACAGGGGGCCAGGAAGCACAGATACGCAGTATTTT. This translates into CSVDRGPGSTDTQYF.

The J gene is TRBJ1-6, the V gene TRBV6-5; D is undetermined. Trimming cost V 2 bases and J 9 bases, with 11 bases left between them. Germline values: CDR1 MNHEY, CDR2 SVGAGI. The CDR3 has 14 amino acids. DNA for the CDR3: TGTGCCAGCAGTTACCTCCGTGCGGGTTCACCCCTCCACTTT. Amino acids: CASSYLRAGSPLHF.

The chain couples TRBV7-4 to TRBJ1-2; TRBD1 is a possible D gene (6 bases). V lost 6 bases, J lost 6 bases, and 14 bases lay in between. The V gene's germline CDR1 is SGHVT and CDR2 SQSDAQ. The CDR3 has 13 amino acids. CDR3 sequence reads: CASSITGFDGYTF. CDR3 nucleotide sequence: TGTGCCAGCAGTATTACAGGGTTTGATGGCTACACCTTC.

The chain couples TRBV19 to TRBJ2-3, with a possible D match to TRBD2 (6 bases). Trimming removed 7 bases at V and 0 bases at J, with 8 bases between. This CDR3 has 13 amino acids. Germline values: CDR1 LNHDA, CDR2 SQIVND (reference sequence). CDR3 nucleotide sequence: TGTGCCAGTAATGGGGGGAGCACAGATACGCAGTATTTT. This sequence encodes CASNGGSTDTQYF.

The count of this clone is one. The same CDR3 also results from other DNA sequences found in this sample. This CDR3 is CASSPSNYGYTF. DNA for the CDR3: TGTGCCAGCAGCCCATCTAACTATGGCTACACCTTC. This sequence joins TRBV6-5 and TRBJ1-2; D uncertain. Between the trimmed V and J ends, which lost 6 bases and 0 bases, there was a span of 5 bases. The germline CDR1 and CDR2 sequences are MNHEY and SVGAGI. The CDR3 extends over 12 amino acids.

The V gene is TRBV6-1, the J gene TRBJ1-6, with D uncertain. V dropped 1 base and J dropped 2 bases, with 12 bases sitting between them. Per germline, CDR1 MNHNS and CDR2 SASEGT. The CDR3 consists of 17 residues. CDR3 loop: CASSEGIFSTYNSPLHF. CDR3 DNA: TGTGCCAGCAGTGAAGGTATTTTCTCTACCTATAATTCACCCCTCCACTTT.

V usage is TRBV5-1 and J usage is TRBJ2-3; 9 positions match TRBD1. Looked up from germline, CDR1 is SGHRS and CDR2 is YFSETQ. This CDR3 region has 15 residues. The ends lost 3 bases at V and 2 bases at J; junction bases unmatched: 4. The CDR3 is CASSYRDRVTDTQYF. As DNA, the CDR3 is TGCGCCAGCAGCTACCGGGACAGGGTCACAGATACGCAGTATTTT.

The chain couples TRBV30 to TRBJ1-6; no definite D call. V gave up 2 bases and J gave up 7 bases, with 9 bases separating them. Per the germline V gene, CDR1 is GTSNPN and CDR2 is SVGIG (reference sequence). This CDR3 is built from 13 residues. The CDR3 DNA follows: TGTGCCTGGAGTCCCCACATAAATTCACCCCTCCACTTT. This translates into CAWSPHINSPLHF.

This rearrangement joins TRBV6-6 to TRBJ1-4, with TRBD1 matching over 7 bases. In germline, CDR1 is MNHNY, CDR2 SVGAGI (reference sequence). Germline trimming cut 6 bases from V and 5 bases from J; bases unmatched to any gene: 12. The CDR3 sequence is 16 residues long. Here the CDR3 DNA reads TGTGCCAGCAGGGTACTACGGGACAGTTTGAATGAAAAACTGTTTTTT. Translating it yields CASRVLRDSLNEKLFF.

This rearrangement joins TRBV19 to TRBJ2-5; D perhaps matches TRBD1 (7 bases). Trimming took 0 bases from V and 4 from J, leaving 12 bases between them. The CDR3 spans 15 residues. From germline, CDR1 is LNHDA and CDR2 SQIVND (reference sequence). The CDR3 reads CASSIDSGGGETQYF. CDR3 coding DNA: TGTGCCAGTAGTATAGATTCAGGGGGAGGAGAGACCCAGTACTTC.

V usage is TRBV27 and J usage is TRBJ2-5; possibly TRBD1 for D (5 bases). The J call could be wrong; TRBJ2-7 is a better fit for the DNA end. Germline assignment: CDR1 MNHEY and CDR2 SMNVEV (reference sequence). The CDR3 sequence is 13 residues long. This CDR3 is CASSFSDSYEQYF. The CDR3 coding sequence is TGTGCCAGCAGTTTTTCCGACAGCTACGAGCAGTACTTC.

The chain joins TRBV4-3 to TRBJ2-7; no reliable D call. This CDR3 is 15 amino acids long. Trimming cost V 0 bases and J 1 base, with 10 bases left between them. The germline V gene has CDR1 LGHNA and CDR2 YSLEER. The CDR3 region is CASSQDSGSSYEQYF. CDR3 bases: TGCGCCAGCAGCCAAGACAGTGGTTCTTCCTACGAGCAGTACTTC.

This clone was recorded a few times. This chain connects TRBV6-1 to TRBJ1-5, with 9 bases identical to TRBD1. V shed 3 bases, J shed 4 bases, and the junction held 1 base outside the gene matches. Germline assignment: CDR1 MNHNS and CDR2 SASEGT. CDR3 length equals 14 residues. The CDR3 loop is CASSDDRGNQPQHF. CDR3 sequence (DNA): TGTGCCAGCAGTGACGACAGGGGGAATCAGCCCCAGCATTTT.

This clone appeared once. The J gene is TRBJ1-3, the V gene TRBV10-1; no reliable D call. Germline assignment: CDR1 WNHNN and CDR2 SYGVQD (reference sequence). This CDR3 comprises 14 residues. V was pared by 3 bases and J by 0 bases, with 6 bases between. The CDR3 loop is CASSESGSGNTIYF. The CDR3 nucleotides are TGCGCCAGCAGTGAATCAGGCTCTGGAAACACCATATATTTT.

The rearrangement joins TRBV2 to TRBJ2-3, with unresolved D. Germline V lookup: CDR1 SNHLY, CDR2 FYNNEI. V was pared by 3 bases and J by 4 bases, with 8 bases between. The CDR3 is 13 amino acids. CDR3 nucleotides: TGTGCCAGCAGTGATGAGGTCGCAGATACGCAGTATTTT. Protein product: CASSDEVADTQYF.